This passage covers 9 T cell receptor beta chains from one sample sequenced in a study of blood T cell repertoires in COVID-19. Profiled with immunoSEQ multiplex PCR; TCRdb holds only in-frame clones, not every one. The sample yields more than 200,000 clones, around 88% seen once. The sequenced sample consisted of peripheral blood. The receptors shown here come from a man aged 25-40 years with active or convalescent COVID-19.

The CDR3 region has the DNA TGTGCCAGCAGCTGGGGGACTGCAACTAATGAAAAACTGTTTTTT. As protein: CASSWGTATNEKLFF. The chain couples TRBV5-6 to TRBJ1-4, with D possibly being TRBD1 (5 bases). CDR1 and CDR2 from the germline V gene are SGHDT and YYEEEE. Deletions cut 3 bases from V and 0 bases from J, with 9 bases between. CDR3 length: 15 amino acids.

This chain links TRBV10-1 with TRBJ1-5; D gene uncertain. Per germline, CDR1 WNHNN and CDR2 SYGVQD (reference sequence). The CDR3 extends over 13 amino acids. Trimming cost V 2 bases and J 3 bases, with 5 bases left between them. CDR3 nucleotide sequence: TGCGCCAGCAGTGAGGCTATCAATCAGCCCCAGCATTTT. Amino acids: CASSEAINQPQHF.

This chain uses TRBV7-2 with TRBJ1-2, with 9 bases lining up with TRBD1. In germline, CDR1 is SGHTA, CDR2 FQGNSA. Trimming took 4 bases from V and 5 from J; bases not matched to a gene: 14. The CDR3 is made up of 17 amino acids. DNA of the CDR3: TGTGCCAGCAGCTCCCAACCGGGACAGGGAAGAGCGTATGGCTACACCTTC. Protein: CASSSQPGQGRAYGYTF. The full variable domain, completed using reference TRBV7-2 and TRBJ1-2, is GAGVSQSPSNKVTEKGKDVELRCDPISGHTALYWYRQSLGQGLEFLIYFQGNSAPDKSGLPSDRFSAERTGGSVSTLTIQRTQQEDSAVYLCASSSQPGQGRAYGYTFGSGTRLTVV.

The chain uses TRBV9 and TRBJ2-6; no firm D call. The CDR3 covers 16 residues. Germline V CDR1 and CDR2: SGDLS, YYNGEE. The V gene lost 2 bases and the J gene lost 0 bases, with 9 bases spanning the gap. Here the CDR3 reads CASSVRPDSGANVLTF. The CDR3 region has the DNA TGTGCCAGCAGCGTCCGTCCAGACTCTGGGGCCAACGTCCTGACTTTC.

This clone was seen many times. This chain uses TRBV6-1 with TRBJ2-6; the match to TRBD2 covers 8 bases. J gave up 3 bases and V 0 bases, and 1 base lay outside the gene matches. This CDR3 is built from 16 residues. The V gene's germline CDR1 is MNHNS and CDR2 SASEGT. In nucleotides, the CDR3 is TGTGCCAGCAGTGAAGCGGCGGGAGGTGGGGCCAACGTCCTGACTTTC. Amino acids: CASSEAAGGGANVLTF.

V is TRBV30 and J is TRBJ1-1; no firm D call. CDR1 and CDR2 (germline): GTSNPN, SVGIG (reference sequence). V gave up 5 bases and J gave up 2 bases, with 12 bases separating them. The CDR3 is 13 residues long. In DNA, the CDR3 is TGTGCCTGGTCGGAGTTTCCTAACACTGAAGCTTTCTTT. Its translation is CAWSEFPNTEAFF.

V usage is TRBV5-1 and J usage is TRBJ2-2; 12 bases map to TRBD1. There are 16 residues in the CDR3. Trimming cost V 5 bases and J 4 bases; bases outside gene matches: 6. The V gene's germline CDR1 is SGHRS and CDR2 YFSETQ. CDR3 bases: TGCGCCAGCAGACCCGGGACAGGGGGCCTCACCGGGGAGCTGTTTTTT. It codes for CASRPGTGGLTGELFF.

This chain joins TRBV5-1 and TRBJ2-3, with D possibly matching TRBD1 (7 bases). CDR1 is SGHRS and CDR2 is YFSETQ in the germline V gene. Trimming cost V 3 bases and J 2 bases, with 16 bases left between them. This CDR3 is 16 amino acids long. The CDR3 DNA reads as TGCGCCAGCAGCTGGGGGGCGACAGGGACCACAGATACGCAGTATTTT. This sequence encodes CASSWGATGTTDTQYF.

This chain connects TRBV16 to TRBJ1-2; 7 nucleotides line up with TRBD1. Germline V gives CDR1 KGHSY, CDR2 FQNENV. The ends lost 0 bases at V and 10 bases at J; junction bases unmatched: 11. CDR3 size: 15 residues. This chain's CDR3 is CASSQSGPGGKDYTF. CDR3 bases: TGTGCCAGCAGCCAATCGGGTCCAGGGGGTAAGGACTACACCTTC.